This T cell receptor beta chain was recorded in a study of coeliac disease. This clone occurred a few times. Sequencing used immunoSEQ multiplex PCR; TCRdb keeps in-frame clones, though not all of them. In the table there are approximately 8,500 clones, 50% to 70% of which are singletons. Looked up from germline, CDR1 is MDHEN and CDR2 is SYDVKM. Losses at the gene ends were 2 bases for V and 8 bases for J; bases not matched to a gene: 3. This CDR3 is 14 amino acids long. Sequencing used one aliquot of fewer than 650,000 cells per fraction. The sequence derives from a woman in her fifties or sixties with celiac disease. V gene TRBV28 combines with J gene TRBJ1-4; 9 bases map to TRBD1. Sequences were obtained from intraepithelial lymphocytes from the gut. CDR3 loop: CASSLRGQGEKLFF. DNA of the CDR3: TGTGCCAGCAGTTTAAGGGGACAGGGCGAAAAACTGTTTTTT.